This passage covers 15 T cell receptor beta chains from one sample sequenced in a study of blood T cell repertoires in COVID-19. This table comes from immunoSEQ multiplex PCR, and its TCRdb copy is limited to in-frame clones, with some not included. The sample consists of approximately 210,000 clones, approximately 77% of them appearing once. Sequencing was performed on peripheral blood. The receptors stem from a woman older than 75 with acute or convalescent COVID-19.

The rearrangement links TRBV5-5 to TRBJ1-2, with 11 bases aligning to TRBD1. CDR1 and CDR2 from the germline V gene are SGHKS and YYEKEE (reference sequence). The CDR3 spans 17 residues. The V and J ends lost 4 bases and 3 bases, in that order; junction bases with no gene match: 11. CDR3 residues: CASSLGQGAGTDYGYTF. CDR3 DNA: TGTGCCAGCAGCCTTGGACAGGGGGCCGGTACAGACTATGGCTACACCTTC.

The chain carries TRBV11-3 and TRBJ1-3; TRBD1 aligns across 11 bases. The CDR3 consists of 18 residues. CDR1 and CDR2 from the germline V gene are SGHNT and YENEEA. V was clipped by 5 bases and J by 4 bases; unmatched bases: 13. CDR3 sequence reads: CASSLGLDRGRPGNTIYF. CDR3 sequence (DNA): TGTGCCAGCAGCCTAGGACTGGACAGGGGGCGCCCCGGAAACACCATATATTTT.

The CDR3 spells CASSPRTTAGQPQHF. CDR3 DNA: TGTGCCAGCAGTCCTCGGACAACAGCGGGTCAGCCCCAGCATTTT. V gene TRBV6-5 combines with J gene TRBJ1-5; TRBD1 is a possible D gene (5 bases). Germline V CDR1 and CDR2: MNHEY, SVGAGI. The CDR3 is made up of 15 amino acids. The V and J ends lost 5 bases and 6 bases respectively, with 17 bases between them.

The chain joins TRBV5-1 to TRBJ1-3, with no clear D. V lost 4 bases and J lost 4, with 12 bases in between. CDR3 length equals 14 residues. From germline, CDR1 is SGHRS and CDR2 YFSETQ. The CDR3 is CASSLGLGGNTIYF. The DNA of the CDR3 is TGCGCCAGCAGCCTGGGCCTAGGAGGAAACACCATATATTTT.

CDR3: CASSADRGFLQYF. The CDR3 DNA sequence: TGTGCCAGCAGCGCGGACAGGGGGTTCCTTCAGTACTTC. The chain is built from TRBV7-2 and TRBJ2-4, with 10 positions matching TRBD1. Looked up from germline, CDR1 is SGHTA and CDR2 is FQGNSA. This CDR3 has 13 amino acids. V shed 5 bases, J shed 11 bases, and the junction held 6 bases outside the gene matches.

The genes are TRBV18 and TRBJ2-7, with D unclear. Trimming removed 1 base at V and 6 bases at J, with 4 bases between. The CDR3 length is 11 residues. CDR1 is KGHSH, CDR2 LQKENI, per germline. The CDR3 here is CASSPRLEQYF. DNA of the CDR3: TGTGCCAGCTCACCACGGCTCGAGCAGTACTTC.

The V gene is TRBV5-4, the J gene TRBJ1-2; a weak D match, TRBD1 (6 bases). Trimming took 0 bases from V and 6 from J, leaving 12 bases between them. The germline CDR1 and CDR2 sequences are SGHNT and YYREEE (reference sequence). This CDR3 comprises 14 residues. DNA of the CDR3: TGTGCCAGCAGCTTGGGTCAGGGGTTTAATGGCTACACCTTC. Translation: CASSLGQGFNGYTF.

A single count supports this clone. The gene calls are TRBV6-4 and TRBJ1-2; D unresolved. Germline-derived CDR1 and CDR2 are MRHNA and SNTAGT. V lost 0 bases to trimming and J lost 4 bases, with 9 bases between them. This CDR3 contains 14 residues. The CDR3 bases are TGTGCCAGCAGTGACTCTGGAACGGGCTATGGCTACACCTTC. Amino acids: CASSDSGTGYGYTF.

V usage is TRBV4-2 and J usage is TRBJ2-3; D perhaps matches TRBD2 (6 bases). The V end was cut by 1 base, the J end by 2 bases, with 10 bases between. Germline V gene data show CDR1 as LGHNA and CDR2 as YNFKEQ. This CDR3 region has 15 residues. The CDR3: CASSQGAGFTDTQYF. CDR3 coding DNA: TGTGCCAGCAGCCAAGGGGCGGGGTTCACAGATACGCAGTATTTT.

This chain links TRBV15 with TRBJ1-1; possibly TRBD1 for D (6 bases). This CDR3 is 13 amino acids long. Trimming pared 5 bases from V and 1 base from J, leaving 8 bases between. CDR1 and CDR2 from the germline V gene are LNHNV and YYDKDF (reference sequence). In DNA form, the CDR3 reads TGTGCCACCAGCGGGGGCCCGAACACTGAAGCTTTCTTT. It codes for CATSGGPNTEAFF.

The chain employs TRBV30 and TRBJ2-6; 8 nucleotides agree with TRBD1. The CDR3 loop spans 15 amino acids. V dropped 7 bases and J dropped 3; count of bases not matched to a gene: 8. In germline, CDR1 is GTSNPN, CDR2 SVGIG (reference sequence). CDR3 loop: CASTQGALGANVLTF. The CDR3 DNA follows: TGTGCCTCGACCCAGGGGGCCCTTGGGGCCAACGTCCTGACTTTC.

This chain links TRBV9 with TRBJ2-3; no definite D call. This CDR3 contains 15 residues. Germline values: CDR1 SGDLS, CDR2 YYNGEE. V lost 4 bases to trimming and J lost 4 bases, with 16 bases between them. This chain's CDR3 is CASSQRPGQADTQYF. CDR3 nucleotide sequence: TGTGCCAGCAGCCAGCGTCCTGGCCAAGCAGATACGCAGTATTTT.

J is TRBJ1-1 and V is TRBV11-3; 7 bases map to TRBD1. The CDR3 sequence is 15 residues long. V dropped 4 bases and J dropped 1; count of bases not matched to a gene: 6. Germline CDR1 SGHNT, CDR2 YENEEA. The CDR3 DNA follows: TGTGCCAGCAGCTCCACCGGGACAGCGAACACTGAAGCTTTCTTT. Its protein is CASSSTGTANTEAFF.

The chain has TRBV5-7 and TRBJ2-1; D ambiguous. TRBV5-7 belongs to the ORF category, with a function that is uncertain. The V end was cut by 3 bases, the J end by 1 base, with 11 bases between. The CDR3 runs to 15 residues. DNA for the CDR3: TGTGCCAGCAGCTGTCGACTGGTATCCTACAATGAGCAGTTCTTC. Protein sequence: CASSCRLVSYNEQFF.

The V call is TRBV2, the J call TRBJ1-2, with a tentative D call TRBD1 (6 bases). CDR1 and CDR2 (germline): SNHLY, FYNNEI. CDR3 size: 12 residues. Trimming cost V 11 bases and J 3 bases, with 13 bases left between them. CDR3 coding DNA: TGTGCCGGAAAAGGACAGCACTATGGCTACACCTTC. Amino acids: CAGKGQHYGYTF.